This TCR beta chain came from a study of blood T cell repertoires in COVID-19. Whole-study context: Acute and convalescent COVID-19 samples came from the United States, Italy and Spain.

Assay: immunoSEQ multiplex PCR; the TCRdb copy retains only in-frame clones and omits some. The table includes some 130,000 clones, roughly nine tenths detected once. Germline lookup yields CDR1 LGHDT and CDR2 YNNKEL (reference sequence). This CDR3 comprises 13 residues. Losses at the gene ends were 9 bases for V and 6 bases for J; bases not matched to a gene: 11. During active infection, Seattle patients enrolled and were then monitored through disease. This rearrangement joins TRBV3-1 (or the pseudogene TRBV3-2) to TRBJ2-7; 7 bases are a match to TRBD2. Specimen: peripheral blood. This clonotype was sampled from a woman aged 70-85 years with COVID-19, enrolled during active disease. CDR3 DNA sequence: TGTGCCAGAGGGGAGGGAAGGAGAGGCGAGCAGTACTTC. Translation: CARGEGRRGEQYF.